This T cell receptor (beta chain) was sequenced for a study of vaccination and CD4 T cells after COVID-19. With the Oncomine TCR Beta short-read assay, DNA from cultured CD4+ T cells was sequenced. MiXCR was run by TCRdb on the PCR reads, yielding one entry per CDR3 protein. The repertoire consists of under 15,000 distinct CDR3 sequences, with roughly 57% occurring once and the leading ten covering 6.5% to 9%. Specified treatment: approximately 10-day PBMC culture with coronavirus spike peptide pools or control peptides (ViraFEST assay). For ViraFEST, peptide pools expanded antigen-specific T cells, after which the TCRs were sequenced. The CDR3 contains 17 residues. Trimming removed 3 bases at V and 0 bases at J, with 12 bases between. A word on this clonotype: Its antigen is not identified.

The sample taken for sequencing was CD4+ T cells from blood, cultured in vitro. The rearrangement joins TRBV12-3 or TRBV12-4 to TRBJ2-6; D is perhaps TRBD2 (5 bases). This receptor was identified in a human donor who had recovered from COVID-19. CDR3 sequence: CASSFIIGDSGANVLTF. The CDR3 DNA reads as TGTGCCAGCAGTTTTATCATCGGGGACTCTGGGGCCAACGTCCTGACTTTC.